Described below is a single TCR beta chain sequence and its context. This sample was included in a study of blood T cell repertoires in COVID-19. In germline, CDR1 is LNHNV, CDR2 YYDKDF (reference sequence). V was shortened by 4 bases and J by 4 bases, with 17 bases between the two germline ends. The CDR3 runs to 16 residues. As handled by the study authors: Estimation of nucleated cell counts was performed using reference gene primer amplification. Sequencing was performed with immunoSEQ multiplex PCR; in TCRdb, only in-frame clones are kept and a portion is missing. V, J and clone size are those of that table, while D and trimming were read from the DNA. The sample holds more than 150,000 clones, 81% seen once.

The chain combines TRBV15 with TRBJ1-3, with TRBD1 as a possible D gene (6 bases). The sequence came from a woman over 75 with COVID-19, enrolled during active disease. Sequenced sample: peripheral blood. The chain's CDR3 is CATSIQGSRSGNTIYF. The CDR3, as DNA: TGTGCCACCAGCATACAGGGATCACGGTCCGGAAACACCATATATTTT.